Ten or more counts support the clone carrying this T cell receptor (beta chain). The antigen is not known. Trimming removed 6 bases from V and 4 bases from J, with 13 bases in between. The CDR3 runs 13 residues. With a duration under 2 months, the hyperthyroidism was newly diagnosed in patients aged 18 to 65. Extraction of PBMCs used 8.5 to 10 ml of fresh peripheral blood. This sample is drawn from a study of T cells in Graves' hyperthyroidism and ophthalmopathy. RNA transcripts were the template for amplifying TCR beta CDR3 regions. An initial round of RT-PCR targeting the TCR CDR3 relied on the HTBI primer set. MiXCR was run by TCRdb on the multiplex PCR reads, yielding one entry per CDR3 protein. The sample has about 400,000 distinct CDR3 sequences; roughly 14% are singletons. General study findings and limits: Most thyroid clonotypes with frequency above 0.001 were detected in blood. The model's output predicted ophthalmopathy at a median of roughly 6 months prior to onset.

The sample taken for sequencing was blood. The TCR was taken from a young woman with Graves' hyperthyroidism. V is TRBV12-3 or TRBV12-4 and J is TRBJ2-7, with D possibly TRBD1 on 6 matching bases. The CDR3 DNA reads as TGTGCCAGCAGCACCGGGACAAGGTACGAGCAGTACTTC. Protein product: CASSTGTRYEQYF.